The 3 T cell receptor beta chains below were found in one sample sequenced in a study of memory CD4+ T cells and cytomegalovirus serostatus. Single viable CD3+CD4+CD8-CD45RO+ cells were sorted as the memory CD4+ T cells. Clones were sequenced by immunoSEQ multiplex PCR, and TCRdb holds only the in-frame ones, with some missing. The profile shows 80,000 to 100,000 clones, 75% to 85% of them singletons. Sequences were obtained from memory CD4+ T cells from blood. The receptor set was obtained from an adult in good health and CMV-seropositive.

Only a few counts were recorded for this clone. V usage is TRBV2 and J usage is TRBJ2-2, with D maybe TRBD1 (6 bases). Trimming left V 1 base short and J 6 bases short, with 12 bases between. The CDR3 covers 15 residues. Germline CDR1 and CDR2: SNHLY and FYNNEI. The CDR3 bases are TGTGCCAGCAGTGAAGGAACAGGGTTATCCGGGGAGCTGTTTTTT. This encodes CASSEGTGLSGELFF.

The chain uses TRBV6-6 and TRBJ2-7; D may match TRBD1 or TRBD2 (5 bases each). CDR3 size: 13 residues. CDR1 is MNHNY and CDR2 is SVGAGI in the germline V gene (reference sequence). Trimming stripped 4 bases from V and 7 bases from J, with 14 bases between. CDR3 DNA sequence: TGTGCCAGCAGTTTTAAGGGGTCGGGGGAGCAGTACTTC. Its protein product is CASSFKGSGEQYF.

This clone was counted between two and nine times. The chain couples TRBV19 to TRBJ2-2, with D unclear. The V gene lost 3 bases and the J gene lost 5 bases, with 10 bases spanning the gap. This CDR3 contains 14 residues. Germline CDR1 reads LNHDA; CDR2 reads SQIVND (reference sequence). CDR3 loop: CASSIAASTGELFF. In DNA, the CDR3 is TGTGCCAGTAGTATTGCGGCTTCAACCGGGGAGCTGTTTTTT.